The clone carrying this T cell receptor beta chain occurred a few times. This sample was included in a study of blood T cell repertoires in COVID-19. Clones were sequenced by immunoSEQ multiplex PCR, and TCRdb holds only the in-frame ones, with some missing. The sample shows 250,000 or so clones, 80% to 85% of them seen only once. The CDR3 has 15 amino acids. In germline, CDR1 is SGHRS, CDR2 YFSETQ. V lost 4 bases to trimming and J lost 1 base; unmatched junction nucleotides: 3. This receptor was obtained from a woman between 40 and 55 years old who had recovered from COVID-19. V gene TRBV5-1 combines with J gene TRBJ1-1, with TRBD1 identical over 11 bases. Sample: peripheral blood. The CDR3 DNA reads TGCGCCAGCAGCGGGACAGGGGGGACGAACACTGAAGCTTTCTTT. Its protein is CASSGTGGTNTEAFF.